Listed below are T cell receptor beta chains from one sample, sequenced in a study of CXCR3-negative and CXCR3-positive naive CD8 T cells. TCRdb derives one entry per CDR3 protein from the 5' RACE reads, leaving out DNA. This specimen shows about 94,000 distinct CDR3 sequences; the ten leading clones hold over 0.4%. Specimen: naive CXCR3+ CD8+ T cells from blood. These receptors were collected from a human donor in good health. Some clones in this sample may be carry-over from other donors' samples. CDR3s include the opening cysteine and the closing phenylalanine or tryptophan. The order of the fields is CDR3 protein, J gene, CDR3 length, V gene.

CDR3aa: CASSTGGYEQYF; j_gene: TRBJ2-7; len: 12; v_gene: TRBV5-4
CDR3aa: CASSFTGGTNEKLFF; j_gene: TRBJ1-4; len: 15; v_gene: TRBV5-5
CDR3aa: CASRFGVTGELFF; j_gene: TRBJ2-2; len: 13; v_gene: TRBV27
CDR3aa: CASSSATNEKLFF; j_gene: TRBJ1-4; len: 13; v_gene: TRBV7-9
CDR3aa: CASSLDREETQYF; j_gene: TRBJ2-5; len: 13; v_gene: TRBV28
CDR3aa: CASSPRAVSYEQYF; j_gene: TRBJ2-7; len: 14; v_gene: TRBV3-1
CDR3aa: CASSLGTDYNEQFF; j_gene: TRBJ2-1; len: 14; v_gene: TRBV7-9
CDR3aa: CSVEITGAGNTIYF; j_gene: TRBJ1-3; len: 14; v_gene: TRBV29-1
CDR3aa: CASSYSLADTQYF; j_gene: TRBJ2-3; len: 13; v_gene: TRBV6-2/TRBV6-3
CDR3aa: CASSREVRGVGNQPQHF; j_gene: TRBJ1-5; len: 17; v_gene: TRBV14
CDR3aa: CASSSPWGGEQYF; j_gene: TRBJ2-7; len: 13; v_gene: TRBV28
CDR3aa: CASSQEPRGHEQYF; j_gene: TRBJ2-7; len: 14; v_gene: TRBV14
CDR3aa: CSASSSGGDYEQYF; j_gene: TRBJ2-7; len: 14; v_gene: TRBV20-1
CDR3aa: CASSWEAGDFYEQYF; j_gene: TRBJ2-7; len: 15; v_gene: TRBV5-1
CDR3aa: CASSLGGNEQFF; j_gene: TRBJ2-1; len: 12; v_gene: TRBV5-1
CDR3aa: CASSLSGAGYTGELFF; j_gene: TRBJ2-2; len: 16; v_gene: TRBV5-1
CDR3aa: CASSLALAEGEDTQYF; j_gene: TRBJ2-3; len: 16; v_gene: TRBV28
CDR3aa: CSASPPGTASDMNTEAFF; j_gene: TRBJ1-1; len: 18; v_gene: TRBV20-1
CDR3aa: CASSLSIQNYGYTF; j_gene: TRBJ1-2; len: 14; v_gene: TRBV28
CDR3aa: CSISSGRGGNEQFF; j_gene: TRBJ2-1; len: 14; v_gene: TRBV20-1
CDR3aa: CASSLNPLRDPSYEQYF; j_gene: TRBJ2-7; len: 17; v_gene: TRBV7-8
CDR3aa: CASSENRGASYEQYF; j_gene: TRBJ2-7; len: 15; v_gene: TRBV27
CDR3aa: CASSHNSGGFITEAFF; j_gene: TRBJ1-1; len: 16; v_gene: TRBV28
CDR3aa: CASSVDEGTIYF; j_gene: TRBJ1-3; len: 12; v_gene: TRBV9